This TCR beta chain derives from a study of response to subunit inactivated influenza vaccine. TCRdb reprocessed the RT-PCR reads via MiXCR and lists one record per CDR3 protein. The data contain about 540,000 distinct CDR3 sequences, roughly a quarter of them seen just once; the ten biggest clones take up under 3.5%. The sample holds a few counts of this clonotype. The V segment lost 0 bases and the J segment 7 bases; nucleotides outside the gene matches: 7. This CDR3 region has 14 residues. CDR1 and CDR2 (germline): DFQATT, SNEGSKA (reference sequence). This same sample was also taken into another study, of T cells expressing NK-cell markers. In that study: Generation of TCR beta cDNA was performed by 5'RACE template switching incorporating UMIs. The TCR beta repertoires originated in sorted CD3+CD56+NKG2C+, CD3+CD56+NKG2C- and CD3+CD56-NKG2C+ T cells. Sequenced donors, eight in total, included seven who were HCMV-seropositive and one who was seronegative. For several donors, these clonotypes were likewise the leading ones in the CD3+CD56-NKG2C+ fraction.

This clonotype originated in a man aged 50 to 59 who received an inactivated influenza vaccine. The chain is built from TRBV20-1 and TRBJ2-3, with 7 positions matching TRBD2. The sample was CD4+ T cells sorted from PBMCs, taken roughly 12 days after vaccination. CDR3 sequence reads: CSARDQRGLNTQYF. CDR3 in DNA: TGCAGTGCTAGAGATCAACGGGGACTAAATACGCAGTATTTT.